Listed below are T cell receptor beta chains from one sample, sequenced in a study of cytomegalovirus exposure and HLA in healthy donors. The table came from immunoSEQ multiplex PCR; TCRdb's copy has only in-frame clones and leaves some out. Here the sample spans about 97,000 clones, roughly 83% being singletons. Sample: PBMCs. Receptor source: a male donor in good health and CMV-seropositive. CDR3s include the opening cysteine and the closing phenylalanine or tryptophan. A D gene is named only where the DNA matches it firmly. A row's size may be missing; if present it is once, few, many or a size class.

D gene	clone size	V gene	J gene	CDR3 DNA	CDR3 protein
TRBD1	-	TRBV7-2	TRBJ1-6	TGTGCCAGCAGCCCACGGACAGGCTCCTATAATTCACCCCTCCACTTT	CASSPRTGSYNSPLHF
TRBD1	-	TRBV28	TRBJ2-2	TGTGCCAGCAGTTCGGGGGACAGGCTATACACCGGGGAGCTGTTTTTT	CASSSGDRLYTGELFF
TRBD1	-	TRBV9	TRBJ1-1	TGTGCCAGCAGCGTAGGGACAGGTACCGACAGACGGTTCACTGAAGCTTTCTTT	CASSVGTGTDRRFTEAFF
TRBD1	-	TRBV5-1	TRBJ2-2	TGCGCCAGCAGCTTGGGTCGACAGGGGAACACCGGGGAGCTGTTTTTT	CASSLGRQGNTGELFF
TRBD1	-	TRBV5-4	TRBJ1-1	TGTGCCAGCACCAGACAGGGACCAAACACTGAAGCTTTCTTT	CASTRQGPNTEAFF
-	few	TRBV7-6	TRBJ1-5	TGTGCCAGCAGCTTTGGAACAGGGCAGTATAGCAATCAGCCCCAGCATTTT	CASSFGTGQYSNQPQHF
TRBD2	once	TRBV7-2	TRBJ2-5	TGTGCCAGCAGCCCAGGACTAGCGGGGGCGGGGGAGACCCAGTACTTC	CASSPGLAGAGETQYF
-	-	TRBV6-1	TRBJ1-3	TGTGCCAGCAGTGTTGACAGAGACTCTGGAAACACCATATATTTT	CASSVDRDSGNTIYF
-	-	TRBV7-2	TRBJ1-1	TGTGCCAGCAGCTTTGGGGGCCACCAAGCTTTCTTT	CASSFGGHQAFF
TRBD1	-	TRBV2	TRBJ2-2	TGTGCCAGCGGATTGGGACAGACTAACACCGGGGAGCTGTTTTTT	CASGLGQTNTGELFF
TRBD1	-	TRBV5-1	TRBJ1-4	TGCGCCAGCAGCTTGGCCTCCAGGGGGCCGGAAAAACTGTTTTTT	CASSLASRGPEKLFF
-	few	TRBV23-1	TRBJ1-4	TGCGCCAGCAGTCACCGGACGGGGACTAATGAAAAACTGTTTTTT	CASSHRTGTNEKLFF
-	-	TRBV10-2	TRBJ1-1	TGCGCCAGCAGGGAGTTAGGAGGAATTAACACTGAAGCTTTCTTT	CASRELGGINTEAFF
-	-	TRBV2	TRBJ2-3	TGTGCCAGCAGAGTCACACGAGGGTCGGATACGCAGTATTTT	CASRVTRGSDTQYF
-	-	TRBV19	TRBJ1-5	TGTGCCAGTAGCTATGGGGCGTCTAGCAATCAGCCCCAGCATTTT	CASSYGASSNQPQHF
-	once	TRBV2	TRBJ2-1	TGTGCCAGCAGTGATGGTTCCGCCTATCCCAATGAGCAGTTCTTC	CASSDGSAYPNEQFF
TRBD1	-	TRBV18	TRBJ2-7	TGTGCCAGCTCACCTAACAGGGGTTTCGGCGAGCAGTACTTC	CASSPNRGFGEQYF
TRBD2	-	TRBV27	TRBJ2-7	TGTGCCAGCAGGCTTAGCGGGGATAGCTCCTACGAGCAGTACTTC	CASRLSGDSSYEQYF
-	-	TRBV6-6	TRBJ2-7	TGTGCCAGCAGTTACATCTTGGAAGCGGGCGGGGACGAGCAGTACTTC	CASSYILEAGGDEQYF
-	-	TRBV6-5	TRBJ2-7	TGTGCCAGCAGGCCGACACCTTCAAACTTCTACGAGCAGTACTTC	CASRPTPSNFYEQYF
TRBD2	-	TRBV19	TRBJ2-7	TGTGCCAGTAGTATACCCGGACTAGCGGGGGGGTACGAGCAGTACTTC	CASSIPGLAGGYEQYF
-	-	TRBV7-6	TRBJ1-6	TGTGCCAGCAGCCCCCGGACAGTCGGTGTGTCACCCCTCCACTTT	CASSPRTVGVSPLHF
-	-	TRBV5-1	TRBJ1-4	TGCGCCAGCAGCTTTGGTGACAGACTCGGGGGTGAAAAACTGTTTTTT	CASSFGDRLGGEKLFF
TRBD1	-	TRBV30	TRBJ1-2	TGTGCCTATATGCGGGACAGACCAAATGGCTACACCTTC	CAYMRDRPNGYTF
TRBD2	-	TRBV7-8	TRBJ2-7	TGTGCCAGCAGTCTTTTTCGGACTAGCGGGGGGTCCTACGAGCAGTACTTC	CASSLFRTSGGSYEQYF
-	-	TRBV2	TRBJ1-2	TGTGCCAGCAGGCTAGGGGCAGGGACTAACTATGGCTACACCTTC	CASRLGAGTNYGYTF
-	-	TRBV27	TRBJ2-2	TGTGCCAGCAGTGCACAGGGGGGGTCCGGGGAGCTGTTTTTT	CASSAQGGSGELFF